This TCR beta chain was sequenced for a study of blood T cell repertoires in COVID-19. Overall study context: PBMCs, B-cell-depleted T cells, or T cells were the source of the cDNA or gDNA that made up the material.

This CDR3 contains 16 residues. Some clones are missing from TCRdb's copy, which holds only in-frame ones; the method was immunoSEQ multiplex PCR. Of hundreds of thousands of clones listed, roughly nine tenths are singletons. In assigning cohorts, the study relied on participant-reported clinical history. Recovered status in Cohort 3 required two negative PCRs, clearance, or symptom resolution. J is TRBJ2-3 and V is TRBV1; the D call of TRBD2 is as the table states it, not checked on the DNA. TRBV1 is assigned pseudogene status. This clonotype originated in a woman in her 40s who had recovered from COVID-19. Input material: PBMCs or T cells enriched from blood (not recorded which). CDR3 DNA sequence: TGCACCAGCAGCTCCCGACTAGCGGGAGTGAAAGATACGCAGTATTTT. Amino acids: CTSSSRLAGVKDTQYF.